This record covers a single T cell receptor (beta chain). The target of this receptor is not known. One base away there is no much larger clone; base qualities are not given. The cohort comprised fewer than 700 healthy bone marrow donors. At the time of sampling, all cohort members were nominally healthy, though unrecorded immune exposures were likely present. The donor tested CMV seronegative and was one of the 352 seronegative cohort members. A peripheral blood sample was provided by each donor, and peripheral blood mononuclear cells were used for TCR beta sequencing. The Qiagen DNeasy Blood Extraction Kit was used to extract genomic DNA from the blood cell samples. From cysteine to phenylalanine, the CDR3 is 15 amino acids long. The only DNA kept is the CDR3, 45 bases in frame from the first base. CDR1 is given as MGHDK and CDR2 as SYGVNS, both from the germline V gene. V trim: 6 bases; J trim: 0 bases; unmatched bases: 4.

The sample is drawn from a study of cytomegalovirus exposure and HLA in healthy donors listed by TCRdb under 2017. Background for the entire study: An earlier analysis of roughly 610 of the donors reported approximately 260 Gb of sequence data and around 100 million unique TCR beta sequences obtained from approximately 180 million T cells. A handful of DR-DQ haplotypes were handled as single units for association and clustering because linkage in the cohort was strong. In a later genetic analysis, genome-wide SNP genotypes for about 55% of the 666 donors were used, and that subset was treated as a discovery cohort. Of the approximately 400 genotyped donors, roughly 85% fell in the genetic ancestry cluster associated with self-reported Caucasian donors. Along with the roughly 670-subject first cohort, a separate validation cohort of around 120 different subjects was used. An early release that covered some 630 HLA-typed donors contained approximately 290 gigabases of sequencing data and tens of millions of unique TCR sequences. The number of donors typed differed by locus, with about 629-630 for A, B, C, DRB1 and DQB1, roughly 520 for DQA1, 600 to 610 for DPA1, and 400 to 490 for DPB1. The study was designed to test whether signatures of past pathogen exposure could be identified by cataloging public T cell receptors. Alongside the repertoire data, information on donor age, sex, ethnicity and CMV serostatus was compiled. Among some 400 genotyped donors of the cohort, an average of approximately 200,000 unique TCR beta nucleotide sequences was sequenced per donor, of which about 18% were non-productive. Every repertoire in the discovery cohort had been generated on one and the same sequencing platform. HLA typing included class I and class II loci at four-digit resolution. Using immunosequencing, the study profiled T cell repertoires from around 680 subjects and related those repertoires to cytomegalovirus serostatus. A later analysis re-analyzed previously published TCR beta repertoires from roughly 600 donors and added high-resolution HLA genotyping to study TCR occurrence patterns. In an earlier analysis of 587 of the donors, high-throughput TCR beta sequencing was used to judge whether each TCR beta V gene segment behaved as functional or pseudogenic. To predict cytomegalovirus infection status, the study combined high-throughput TCR immunosequencing, statistical association of individual TCRs with disease status, and machine learning. Rather than drawing on any new phenotypic data, the later analysis identified candidate immune exposures from TCR beta sequences and the way those sequences occurred across donors.

The study at large found these results: A later analysis reported that several top co-occurrence clusters appeared linked to parvovirus B19, influenza, CMV and Epstein-Barr virus. A group of highly shared sequence variants was considered likely to be a technical artifact of the sequencing pipeline. According to a later genetic analysis, donors in an Asian-associated ancestry cluster had fewer N-insertions in productive TCRs than the approximately 630-donor mean. In vitro tests confirmed that a few of the cytomegalovirus-associated TCR beta chains recognize cytomegalovirus antigens. A later genetic analysis associated a missense DCLRE1C variant with V-gene and J-gene trimming of TCR beta chains, and an independent cohort replicated the association. The presence/absence analyses assumed that sequencing depth was roughly uniform across donors, and that assumption may not be true. The 87-base-pair reads could not distinguish some IMGT-functional V segments, including TRBV6-2 and TRBV6-3, so those segments were excluded. The earlier analysis of a few hundred of the donors excluded seventeen rarely observed V segments, including chromosome 9 orphons, because counts were too low. In an earlier analysis of 500 to 650 of the donors, most TCR beta V segments appeared in productive rearrangements about 87% or about 30% of the time, broadly matching IMGT annotations. It was suggested by the authors that the approach could potentially be generalized to other disease states and immunological phenotypes. Specific HLA alleles were associated with 15,000 to 20,000 TCR beta sequences at a false discovery rate of 0.05 in a later analysis. Compared with equally common non-associated chains, HLA-associated TCR beta chains in a later analysis were more clonally expanded and had lower generation probabilities. For the cohort, immune exposure information was limited to CMV serostatus. In a later analysis, the rate of TCR association differed among HLA loci, with DRB1 alleles having the most associated TCRs and HLA-C alleles having the fewest. A further reported finding was that TCR beta sequences accurately predicted the HLA-A and HLA-B alleles for most subjects in the first cohort. Strong co-occurrence of HLA alleles, especially DR and DQ, made assigning TCR associations to individual alleles difficult. The study listed 150 to 200 TCR beta chains as associated with cytomegalovirus. Linkage disequilibrium might explain the correlated functional status among segregating V segments, but an unknown experimental factor could not be ruled out. The cohort was sequenced for TCR beta chains only, and without alpha or paired-chain data the features that could be detected were limited. In a later analysis, most CMV-associated TCR beta chains were found to appear HLA-restricted, with HLA associations seemingly driven largely by CMV exposure. In both the original and validation cohorts, the classifier was reported to diagnose cytomegalovirus status with high specificity and sensitivity. HLA typing was unavailable for some donors at each locus, so association tests used only the typed subset. Across donors, most TCR sequences were observed very rarely, whereas some public TCRs were present in many individuals.

Receptor libraries were prepared by the immunoSEQ multiplex PCR assay. The multiplex PCR relied on a mix of 60 forward primers for TCR Vbeta segments and 13 reverse primers for TCR Jbeta segments. The CDR3 region of rearranged TCR beta genes was amplified from genomic DNA with a multiplex PCR assay. The amplified TCR beta libraries were sequenced on the Illumina HiSeq System as 87-base-pair reads. The source study handled its data this way. Across the roughly 640 repertoires, a later analysis counted tens of millions of unique TCR beta chains, roughly 11 million of which were shared by at least two donors. Raw reads were error-corrected and collapsed into unique sequences by a nearest-neighbor algorithm in which closely related sequences were merged to remove PCR and sequencing errors. CDR3 sequences were aligned to IMGT reference sequences to assign V, D and J gene segments. Each retained sequence needed at least a six-nucleotide match to both a V gene segment and a J gene segment. Rearrangements were classified as productive when the CDR3 lacked stop codons and remained in frame with V and J, and all other rearrangements were classified as non-productive. Following IMGT convention, CDR3 was defined as the stretch from the second conserved V-encoded cysteine to the conserved J-encoded phenylalanine. The earlier analysis of 550 to 650 of the donors excluded any sequence lacking an unambiguous match to a single V gene segment. In an earlier analysis of approximately 500 of the donors, a V segment was called functional when productive rearrangements were above 56.7%, and segregating when the standard deviation between donors exceeded 5%. To diagnose cytomegalovirus status from the catalog of TCR beta chain sequences, a statistical classification framework was built. V and J gene assignment, in a later analysis, came from comparing TCR nucleotide sequences with IMGT/GENE-DB human TR gene sequences. A later analysis assigned CDR3 sequences and most-parsimonious VDJ recombination scenarios with the TCRdist pipeline. In a later analysis, every TCR beta chain was defined by the combination of its CDR3 amino acid sequence and its V-gene family, and reads without a unique V-gene family were dropped. As a way to deal with suspected cross-contamination and a sequencing artifact, a later analysis dropped 450 to 600 nucleotide sequences that were highly shared and had low generation probability. In a later analysis, a clonal expansion index was calculated for each public chain from normalized within-repertoire ranks of inferred template counts. In a later analysis, generation probabilities were computed using a VDJ recombination model fitted to out-of-frame rearrangements, and the results were checked against IGoR. Hypergeometric tests were used in a later analysis to score TCR-TCR, TCR-HLA and TCR-CMV co-occurrence, with a repertoire-size bias correction applied to the TCR pairs. False discovery rates were estimated in a later analysis by permuting HLA or CMV assignments 20 times. In a later analysis, co-occurring TCRs were grouped using DBSCAN, with TCRdist sequence similarity added in when clustering inside HLA-allele-positive subsets. For co-occurrence clustering, repertoires with fewer than 30,000 or more than 120,000 public chains were excluded, along with a handful of repertoires with anomalous nucleotide sharing. TCRdb re-hosts the immuneACCESS table, in-frame sequences only. Its copies lack some clones; in the studies checked, an unresolved V gene accounts for under half of them, and the cause for the rest is not known. Clone size and V and J calls were adopted from that table, with D and trimming inferred from the DNA. The sample records more than 110,000 clones, around 85% of which are singletons. The ten largest clonotypes hold less than 1.5% of the sample.

The clonotype originates from a female donor in good health and CMV-seronegative. The sequencing input was PBMCs. The sequence is built from TRBV25-1 and TRBJ2-7; 11 nucleotides in the junction match TRBD1. The nucleotide sequence reads TGTGCCAGCAGGGGACAGGGGGTTAGCTCCTACGAGCAGTACTTC. This sequence encodes CASRGQGVSSYEQYF.